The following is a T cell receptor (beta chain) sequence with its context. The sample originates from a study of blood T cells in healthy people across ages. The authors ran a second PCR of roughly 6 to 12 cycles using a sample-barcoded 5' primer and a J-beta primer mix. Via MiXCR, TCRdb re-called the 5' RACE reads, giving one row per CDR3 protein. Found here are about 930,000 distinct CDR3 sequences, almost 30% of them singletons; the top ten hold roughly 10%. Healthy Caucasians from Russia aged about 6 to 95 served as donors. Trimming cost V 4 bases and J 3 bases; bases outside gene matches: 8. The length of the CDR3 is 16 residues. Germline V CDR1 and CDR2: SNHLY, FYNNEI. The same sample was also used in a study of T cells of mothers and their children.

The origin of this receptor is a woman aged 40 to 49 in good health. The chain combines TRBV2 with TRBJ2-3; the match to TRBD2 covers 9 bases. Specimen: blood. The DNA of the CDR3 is TGTGCCAGCAGTGTTAGTGAGCTAGCGGGGACAGATACGCAGTATTTT. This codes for CASSVSELAGTDTQYF.